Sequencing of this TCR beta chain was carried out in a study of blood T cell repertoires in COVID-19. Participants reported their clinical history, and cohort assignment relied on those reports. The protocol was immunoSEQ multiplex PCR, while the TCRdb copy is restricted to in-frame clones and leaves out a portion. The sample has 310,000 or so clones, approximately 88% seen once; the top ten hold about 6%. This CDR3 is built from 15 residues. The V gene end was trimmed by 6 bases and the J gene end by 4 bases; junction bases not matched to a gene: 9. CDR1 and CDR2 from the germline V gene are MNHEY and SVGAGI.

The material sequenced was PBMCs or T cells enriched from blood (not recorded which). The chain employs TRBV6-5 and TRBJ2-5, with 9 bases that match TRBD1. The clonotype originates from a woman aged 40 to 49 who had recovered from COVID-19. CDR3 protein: CASRMDRGSAETQYF. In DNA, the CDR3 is TGTGCCAGCAGGATGGACAGGGGTTCGGCAGAGACCCAGTACTTC.